The rows below give T cell receptor beta chains drawn from one sample of a study of T cells in Graves' hyperthyroidism and ophthalmopathy. In TCRdb, the multiplex PCR reads were re-called with MiXCR into one record per CDR3 protein. The sample comprises over 500,000 distinct CDR3 sequences, approximately 49% of which are singletons, and about 40% rests with the top ten. Sequences were obtained from peripheral blood or thyroid tissue (not recorded which). The receptor set was obtained from an adult woman with Graves' disease, either hyperthyroidism or ophthalmopathy (not recorded which). Both conserved end residues are trimmed from each CDR3.

v_call cdr3_length cdr3_aa
TRBV30 12 AGGDRMNTGELF
TRBV15 12 ATREPGTVYEQY
TRBV10-3 13 AITPRWGSGNTIY
TRBV15 11 ATSSRSNQPQH
TRBV29-1 11 SVVEGMMETQY
TRBV6-5 15 ASSYRRRVSGTDTQY
TRBV7-2 13 ASSPAREGNQPQH
TRBV6-1 12 ASSEYGTAYDYT
TRBV6-5 13 ASTYSGDSGNTIY
TRBV19 11 ASRKGERTEAF
TRBV4-3 13 ASSRAGRKFYGYT
TRBV20-1 7 SASPRGC
TRBV20-1 13 SAFPPTSGNGELF
TRBV25-1 11 ASRPQFVGELF
TRBV9 13 ASSPGMGDNEKLF
TRBV7-3 11 ASSALENTEAF
TRBV2 11 ASSGTANYEQY
TRBV25-1 13 ASSGRTGGNQPQH
TRBV7-6 14 ASSLGGLGQRFGYT
TRBV7-2 15 ASSPRGGQGGIYEQY
TRBV5-1 14 ASSPGHPNSGNTIY
TRBV15 12 ATSREGGGYEQY
TRBV7-2 13 ASSFGGQASYEQY
TRBV9 13 ASSQEDSGRETQY
TRBV7-2 9 ASSFYYGYT
TRBV20-1 12 SALPGYSNQPQH
TRBV19 12 ASNQGSSYQPQH
TRBV20-1 12 SARALSGSETQY
TRBV9 13 ASSVGSANTGELF
TRBV10-3 10 AISESAEPQY
TRBV19 17 ASTSSSFPDSNENTEAF
TRBV6-5 15 ASSPGLLAGAVGELF
TRBV18 14 ASSPSGLAGVYEQY
TRBV10-3 13 AISTGTVNTGELF
TRBV9 12 ASSLQESNTEAF
TRBV7-3 12 ASSLSPGGDEQY
TRBV7-9 10 ASSFKVTEAF
TRBV10-3 12 AINWGGQDSGYT
TRBV2 8 ASSEGWPR
TRBV12-3/TRBV12-4 9 ASSHAVEQY
TRBV6-2/TRBV6-3 13 ASSPPQRETGELF
TRBV4-1 13 ASSQGGRGNTEAF
TRBV7-9 12 ASSSTGGKETQY
TRBV20-1 16 SARDPGLAGGWQETQY
TRBV10-3 13 AISATGPSGDEQF
TRBV25-1 9 ASTWGGTQY
TRBV7-2 14 ASSVDRDATNEKLF
TRBV24-1 11 ATENRDTGAQH
TRBV20-1 9 SASGGDGYT
TRBV4-3 14 ASSQDRGGPSYEQY
TRBV14 13 ASSQGRATNEKLF
TRBV7-9 14 ASSYAPGGPGNTIY
TRBV5-1 12 ASSLEWGQSLAF
TRBV19 11 ASHRVSLYGYT
TRBV29-1 11 SAGGQAGETQY
TRBV20-1 12 SASNSGGGEKLF
TRBV6-1 12 ASRGGVNTGELF
TRBV29-1 12 SVDRTEHNYGYT
TRBV5-4 13 ASSLGWTVYTEAF